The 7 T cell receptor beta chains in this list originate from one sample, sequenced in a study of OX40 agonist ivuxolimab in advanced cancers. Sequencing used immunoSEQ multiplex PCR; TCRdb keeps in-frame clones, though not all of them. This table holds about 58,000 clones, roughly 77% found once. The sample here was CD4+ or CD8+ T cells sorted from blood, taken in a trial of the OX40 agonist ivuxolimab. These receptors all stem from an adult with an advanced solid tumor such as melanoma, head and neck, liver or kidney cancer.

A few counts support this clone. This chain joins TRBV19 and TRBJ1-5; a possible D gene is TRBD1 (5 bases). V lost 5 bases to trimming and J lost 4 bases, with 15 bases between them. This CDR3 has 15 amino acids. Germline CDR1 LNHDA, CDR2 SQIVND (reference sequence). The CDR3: CASSVQGGRNQPQHF. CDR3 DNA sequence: TGTGCCAGTAGTGTTCAGGGAGGTCGGAATCAGCCCCAGCATTTT.

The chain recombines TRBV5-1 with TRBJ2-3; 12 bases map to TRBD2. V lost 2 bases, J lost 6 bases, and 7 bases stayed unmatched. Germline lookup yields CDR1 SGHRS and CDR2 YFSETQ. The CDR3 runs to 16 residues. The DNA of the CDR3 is TGCGCCAGCAGCTTTTCTAGCGGGGGGGCGTTGGATACGCAGTATTTT. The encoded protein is CASSFSSGGALDTQYF.

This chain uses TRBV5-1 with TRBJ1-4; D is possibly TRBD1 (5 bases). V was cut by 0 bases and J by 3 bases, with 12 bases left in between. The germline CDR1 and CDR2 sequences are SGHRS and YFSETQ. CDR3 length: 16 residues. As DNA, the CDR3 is TGCGCCAGCAGCTTGGCCTCGGGGGTTGCTAATGAAAAACTGTTTTTT. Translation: CASSLASGVANEKLFF.

The chain's CDR3 is CASSPTGGGLNEKLFF. Here the CDR3 DNA reads TGTGCCAGCAGCCCAACAGGGGGAGGACTTAATGAAAAACTGTTTTTT. This chain links TRBV7-8 with TRBJ1-4; 8 nucleotides line up with TRBD1. Unmatched junction bases numbered 9, after V lost 5 bases and J lost 4 bases. This CDR3 region has 16 residues. Looked up from germline, CDR1 is SGHVS and CDR2 is FQNEAQ.

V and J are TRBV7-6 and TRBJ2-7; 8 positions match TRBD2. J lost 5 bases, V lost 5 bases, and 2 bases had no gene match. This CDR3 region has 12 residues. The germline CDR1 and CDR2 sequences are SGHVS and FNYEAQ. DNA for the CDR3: TGTGCCAGCAGCCCCGGGAGGGACGAGCAGTACTTC. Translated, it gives CASSPGRDEQYF.

Here the CDR3 DNA reads TGTGCCAGCAGCCCGGTGGAGGGAACTGAAGCTTTCTTT. It codes for CASSPVEGTEAFF. The chain is built from TRBV5-5 and TRBJ1-1, with unresolved D. The ends were cut back, 4 bases at V and 5 bases at J, with 12 bases in the middle. The CDR3 contains 13 residues. Germline-derived CDR1 and CDR2 are SGHKS and YYEKEE (reference sequence).

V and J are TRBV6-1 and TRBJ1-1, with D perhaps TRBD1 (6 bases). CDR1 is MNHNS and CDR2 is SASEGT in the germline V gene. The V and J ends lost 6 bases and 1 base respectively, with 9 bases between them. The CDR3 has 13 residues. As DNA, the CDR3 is TGTGCCAGCAGGAGGGGGACGAACACTGAAGCTTTCTTT. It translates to CASRRGTNTEAFF.